Listed below are T cell receptor beta chains from one sample, sequenced in a study of blood T cell repertoires in COVID-19. Sequencing used immunoSEQ multiplex PCR; TCRdb keeps in-frame clones, though not all of them. The sample comprises about 180,000 clones, approximately 84% of which are singletons, and less than 15% rests with the top ten. The specimen sequenced was peripheral blood. The receptors were sampled from a man younger than 35 with active or convalescent COVID-19. CDR3s include the opening cysteine and the closing phenylalanine or tryptophan. The order of the fields is V gene, J gene, CDR3 protein.

>TRBV6-2/TRBV6-3|TRBJ2-7
CASSYSGGASYEQYF
>TRBV5-6|TRBJ2-1
CASSLARLAYNEQFF
>TRBV19|TRBJ1-1
CASSMGGARNTEAFF
>TRBV10-2|TRBJ1-1
CASSEWGGKSTEAFF
>TRBV5-1|TRBJ1-5
CASSLTGVQPQHF
>TRBV18|TRBJ1-5
CASSPPSGYNQPQHF
>TRBV27|TRBJ2-7
CASSLSDSSSYEQYF
>TRBV3-1/TRBV3-2|TRBJ2-1
CASSQEWRGEQFF
>TRBV5-8|TRBJ1-4
CASSLEGASLGKLFF
>TRBV10-3|TRBJ1-1
CAISENRGPNTEAFF
>TRBV3-1/TRBV3-2|TRBJ1-1
CASRPRQSMNTEAFF
>TRBV6-1|TRBJ1-1
CASSEGAHTEAFF
>TRBV19|TRBJ1-5
CASRVSRGRVSDQPQHF
>TRBV14|TRBJ2-3
CASSQDVAGAFTDTQYF
>TRBV7-2|TRBJ2-7
CASSLEGTTSGYEQYF
>TRBV6-2/TRBV6-3|TRBJ1-3
CASSQHGPGNTIYF
>TRBV19|TRBJ1-5
CASSMGPKGSQPQHF
>TRBV2|TRBJ2-5
CASASRATQETQYF
>TRBV5-1|TRBJ2-5
CASSLNGGGMQETQYF
>TRBV27|TRBJ2-3
CASRLAGAGDTQYF
>TRBV29-1|TRBJ1-1
CSVEAGVGTEAFF
>TRBV9|TRBJ2-5
CASSESGRGFGETQYF
>TRBV7-9|TRBJ2-7
CASSQGLAGESRTYEQYF
>TRBV2|TRBJ2-3
CASSATSGVGNTQYF
>TRBV7-9|TRBJ2-3
CASSLAGPGTDTQYF
>TRBV5-5|TRBJ2-3
CASSSQPSGGGDTQYF
>TRBV27|TRBJ2-7
CASSLSTGAYEQYF
>TRBV28|TRBJ2-7
CASSLGGQGFYEQYF
>TRBV5-1|TRBJ1-2
CASSLVESYGYTF